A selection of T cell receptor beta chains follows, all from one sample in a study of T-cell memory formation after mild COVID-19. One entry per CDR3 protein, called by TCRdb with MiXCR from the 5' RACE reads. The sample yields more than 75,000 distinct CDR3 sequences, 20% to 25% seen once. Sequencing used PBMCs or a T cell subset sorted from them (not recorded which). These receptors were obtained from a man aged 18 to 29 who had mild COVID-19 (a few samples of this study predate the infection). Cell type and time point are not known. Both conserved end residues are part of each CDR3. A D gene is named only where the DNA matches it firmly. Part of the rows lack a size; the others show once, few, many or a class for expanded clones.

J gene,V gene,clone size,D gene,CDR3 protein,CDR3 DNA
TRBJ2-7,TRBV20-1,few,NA,CSARTAAYEQYF,TGCAGTGCTAGGACAGCTGCCTACGAGCAGTACTTC
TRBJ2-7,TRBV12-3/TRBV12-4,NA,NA,CASSFGAHEQYF,TGTGCCAGCAGTTTCGGGGCCCACGAGCAGTACTTC
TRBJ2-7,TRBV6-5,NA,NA,CATQEVGALEQYF,TGTGCCACCCAGGAGGTGGGGGCCCTCGAGCAGTACTTC
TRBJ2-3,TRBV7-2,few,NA,CASSLHVVGTTDTQYF,TGTGCCAGCAGCTTACACGTCGTGGGGACCACAGATACGCAGTATTTT
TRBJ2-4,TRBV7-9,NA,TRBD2,CASSSGTSGNIQYF,TGTGCCAGCAGCTCAGGGACTAGCGGTAACATTCAGTACTTC
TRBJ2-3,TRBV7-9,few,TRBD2,CASTTNPSGGTDTQYF,TGTGCCAGCACCACAAATCCTAGCGGGGGCACAGATACGCAGTATTTT
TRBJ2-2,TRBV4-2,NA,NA,CASSQEASQVTGELFF,TGTGCCAGCAGCCAAGAAGCTTCGCAGGTCACCGGGGAGCTGTTTTTT
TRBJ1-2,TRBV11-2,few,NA,CASSRPDSGYTF,TGTGCCAGCAGCCGCCCGGACAGCGGCTACACCTTC
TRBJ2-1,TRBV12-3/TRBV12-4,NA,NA,CASSFGRRNNEQFF,TGTGCCAGCAGTTTCGGTAGGAGGAACAATGAGCAGTTCTTC
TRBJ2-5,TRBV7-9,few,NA,CASSLALEETQYF,TGTGCCAGCAGCTTAGCTCTGGAAGAGACCCAGTACTTC
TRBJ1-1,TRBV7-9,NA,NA,CASSLGWTSKAPEAFF,TGTGCCAGCAGCCTCGGTTGGACATCCAAAGCCCCTGAAGCTTTCTTT
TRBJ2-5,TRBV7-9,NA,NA,CASSFLGLQETQYF,TGTGCCAGCAGCTTCCTAGGGCTGCAAGAGACCCAGTACTTC
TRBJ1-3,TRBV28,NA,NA,CASRTRRSGNTIYF,TGTGCCAGCAGGACCCGAAGGTCTGGAAACACCATATATTTT
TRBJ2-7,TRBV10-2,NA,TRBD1,CASSSGQSSYEQYF,TGCGCCAGCAGCTCGGGACAGAGCTCCTACGAGCAGTACTTC
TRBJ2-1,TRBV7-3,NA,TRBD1,CASSLNRDSPYNEQFF,TGTGCCAGCAGCTTAAACCGGGACAGCCCCTACAATGAGCAGTTCTTC
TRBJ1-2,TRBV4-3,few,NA,CASSLAGLNYGYTF,TGCGCCAGCAGCCTCGCAGGTTTAAACTATGGCTACACCTTC
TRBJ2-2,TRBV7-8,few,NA,CASSSTRNTGELFF,TGTGCCAGCAGCTCTACTAGGAACACCGGGGAGCTGTTTTTT
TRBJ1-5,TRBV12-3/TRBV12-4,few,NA,CASSTASMGQPQHF,TGTGCCAGCAGTACTGCGTCGATGGGTCAGCCCCAGCATTTT
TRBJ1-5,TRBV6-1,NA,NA,CATRVWSQPQHF,TGTGCCACCAGGGTTTGGAGTCAGCCCCAGCATTTT